The 18 T cell receptor beta chains presented below share a single source sample, sequenced in a study of blood T cells in healthy people across ages. Alongside a J-beta primer mix, a sample-barcoded 5' primer served in a second PCR lasting about 7 to 11 cycles. A single record per CDR3 protein comes from TCRdb applying MiXCR to the 5' RACE reads. This sample has roughly 1,500,000 distinct CDR3 sequences, with approximately 42% found just once. Specimen: blood. The origin of the receptors is a woman aged 18-29 years in good health.

With regard to this clonotype: The junction differs from germline at one of its ends, possibly a read error. This chain links TRBV7-7 with TRBJ2-1; a possible D gene is TRBD2 (6 bases). Germline-derived CDR1 and CDR2 are SSHAT and FNYEAQ (reference sequence). CDR3 length: 16 amino acids. The CDR3 DNA reads TGTGCCAGCAGCCCCCCTGGCGGGGCACCGTACAATGAGCAGATCTTC. Protein: CASSPPGGAPYNEQIF. Full variable domain (rest looked up from reference TRBV7-7 and TRBJ2-1): GAGVSQSPRYKVTKRGQDVTLRCDPISSHATLYWYQQALGQGPEFLTYFNYEAQPDKSGLPSDRFSAERPEGSISTLTIQRTEQRDSAMYRCASSPPGGAPYNEQIFGPGTRLTVL.

This clonotype has only a few counts. V gene TRBV12-3 or TRBV12-4 combines with J gene TRBJ1-1; possible D gene TRBD1, 5 bases. V gave up 6 bases and J gave up 8 bases, with 16 bases separating them. This CDR3 region has 13 residues. The CDR3 DNA reads as TGTGCCAGCAGCCCAACTTCGCGGGGGGAAGCTTTCTTT. Residues: CASSPTSRGEAFF.

The chain recombines TRBV12-3 or TRBV12-4 with TRBJ2-1; 13 positions match TRBD2. J was trimmed by 4 bases and V by 2 bases; bases with no gene match: 8. The CDR3 runs 18 residues. The CDR3, as DNA: TGTGCCAGCAGTTTAACTAGCGGGAGGGCCCTCGGGTACAATGAGCAGTTCTTC. The encoded protein is CASSLTSGRALGYNEQFF.

The V and J genes are TRBV20-1 and TRBJ1-1; D perhaps matches TRBD1 (6 bases). This CDR3 is 15 amino acids long. V lost 3 bases and J 6 bases, leaving 20 bases between the germline ends. Germline values: CDR1 DFQATT, CDR2 SNEGSKA (reference sequence). The CDR3 nucleotides read TGCAGTGCTAGCAAAATAGGACAGCTTTCTTCTGAAGCTTTCTTT. It yields the protein CSASKIGQLSSEAFF.

The V and J genes are TRBV20-1 and TRBJ1-5; 7 bases fit TRBD1. Looked up from germline, CDR1 is DFQATT and CDR2 is SNEGSKA (reference sequence). V lost 3 bases and J lost 2; bases outside the gene matches: 10. The CDR3 contains 16 residues. The CDR3 spells CSASHTAGGGNQPQHF. As DNA, the CDR3 is TGCAGTGCTAGTCACACCGCAGGGGGGGGCAATCAGCCCCAGCATTTT.

The rearrangement links TRBV19 to TRBJ2-5; 8 nucleotides line up with TRBD1. The DNA end is a closer match to TRBJ2-7, so the J assignment may be wrong. This CDR3 contains 15 residues. Germline V gene data show CDR1 as LNHDA and CDR2 as SQIVND (reference sequence). CDR3 in DNA: TGTGCCAGTAGTATATCCAGGGGGCACACCTACGAGCAGTACTTC. This translates into CASSISRGHTYEQYF.

This clonotype is a singleton in its sample. V and J are TRBV12-3 or TRBV12-4 and TRBJ2-1; 13 nucleotides match TRBD2. After removal of 4 bases from V and 7 bases from J, the junction contained 7 bases not matched to a gene. The CDR3 is made up of 16 amino acids. The CDR3 here is CASSSPGTSGKNEQFF. DNA of the CDR3: TGTGCCAGCAGTTCCCCGGGGACTAGCGGGAAGAATGAGCAGTTCTTC.

The V gene is TRBV7-9, the J gene TRBJ2-3, with a possible D match to TRBD1 (5 bases). Trimming took off 4 bases at V and 6 bases at J, with 14 bases between the two ends. The CDR3 is 14 amino acids. Germline V lookup: CDR1 SEHNR, CDR2 FQNEAQ (reference sequence). The CDR3 DNA follows: TGTGCCAGCAGCTGGGGCTGGCCCCCTGATACGCAGTATTTT. This codes for CASSWGWPPDTQYF.

This clonotype was seen only a few times. DNA for the CDR3: TGCGCCAGCAGCCCGACGGGACAGTCGGGGGTCAACATTCAGTACTTC. It is translated as CASSPTGQSGVNIQYF. V and J are TRBV5-1 and TRBJ2-4; D perhaps matches TRBD1 (7 bases). V was clipped by 4 bases and J by 7 bases, with 21 bases between them. CDR1 is SGHRS, CDR2 YFSETQ, per germline. This CDR3 region has 16 residues.

The rearrangement links TRBV6-5 to TRBJ1-5, with D unclear. V lost 4 bases and J 5 bases, leaving 9 bases between the germline ends. Looked up from germline, CDR1 is MNHEY and CDR2 is SVGAGI. This CDR3 comprises 13 residues. Here the CDR3 DNA reads TGTGCCAGCAGTTCCCGAGGAGATCAGCCCCAGCATTTT. Protein product: CASSSRGDQPQHF.

The chain employs TRBV2 and TRBJ2-7, with 8 positions matching TRBD2. The germline gives CDR1 SNHLY, CDR2 FYNNEI. The CDR3 is made up of 16 amino acids. J was trimmed by 0 bases and V by 3 bases; bases with no gene match: 7. The CDR3 nucleotides read TGTGCCAGCAGTGAGAGTCTAGCGGGCCCCTCCTACGAGCAGTACTTC. Amino acid sequence: CASSESLAGPSYEQYF.

The V call is TRBV12-3 or TRBV12-4, the J call TRBJ2-1; D is uncertain. V was clipped by 5 bases and J by 0 bases, with 14 bases between them. The CDR3 runs to 16 residues. CDR3 sequence reads: CASSLPRPSSYNEQFF. The CDR3 DNA follows: TGTGCCAGCAGTCTCCCCAGACCGAGCTCCTACAATGAGCAGTTCTTC.

This chain connects TRBV3-1 to TRBJ2-1; weak D call: TRBD1 (7 bases). This CDR3 has 15 amino acids. Germline lookup yields CDR1 LGHDT and CDR2 YNNKEL (reference sequence). V lost 5 bases and J 3 bases, leaving 14 bases between the germline ends. The CDR3 coding sequence is TGTGCCAGCAGCGCCCCAGGGGGGTACTACAATGAGCAGTTCTTC. Translating it yields CASSAPGGYYNEQFF.

This clonotype was detected a few times. The CDR3 does not end in the conserved phenylalanine or tryptophan, so this is likely a read error. The DNA is left out, because the CDR3 cannot be placed on it with certainty; the CDR3 is given as TCRdb lists it. The gene calls are TRBV20-1 and TRBJ2-1; the table calls TRBD2, which could not be checked here. With termini counted, the CDR3 has 17 amino acids. Germline CDR1 and CDR2: DFQATT and SNEGSKA (reference sequence). The CDR3 spells CSASEGLAGAGYEQFFG.

The chain has TRBV21-1 and TRBJ2-4; the D call of TRBD1 is as the table states it, not checked on the DNA. TRBV21-1 is marked as a pseudogene. The CDR3 is 17 amino acids. DNA for the CDR3: TGTGCCAGCCTTCCTTCCCGGGAGGGGCAAGCCAAAAACATTCAGTACTTC. Protein sequence: CASLPSREGQAKNIQYF.

The rearrangement joins TRBV6-1 to TRBJ2-1, with TRBD2 matching 13 bases. V lost 6 bases, J lost 7 bases, and 9 bases stayed unmatched. CDR1 is MNHNS and CDR2 is SASEGT in the germline V gene. The CDR3 consists of 16 residues. In DNA, the CDR3 is TGTGCCAGCAGGCCCCTCGGGACTAGCGGGGTAAATGAGCAGTTCTTC. Translating it yields CASRPLGTSGVNEQFF.

The chain employs TRBV3-1 and TRBJ2-7; 7 bases match TRBD2. In germline, CDR1 is LGHDT, CDR2 YNNKEL (reference sequence). The CDR3 is 14 amino acids. Germline trimming cut 6 bases from V and 2 bases from J; bases unmatched to any gene: 7. Written as DNA, the CDR3 is TGTGCCAGCAGTCACACTAGCGACCCCTACGAGCAGTACTTC. This encodes CASSHTSDPYEQYF.

V and J are TRBV6-2 or TRBV6-3 and TRBJ1-1; no definite D call. Germline CDR1 reads MNHEY; CDR2 reads SVGEGT. The CDR3 sequence is 15 residues long. V lost 0 bases to trimming and J lost 5 bases, with 13 bases between them. The CDR3 spells CASSYSTRQTTEAFF. The CDR3 nucleotides read TGTGCCAGCAGTTACTCGACCCGCCAGACAACTGAAGCTTTCTTT.